This T cell receptor beta chain was sequenced in a study of blood T cell repertoires in COVID-19. Here immunoSEQ multiplex PCR was the method, and the copy in TCRdb shows in-frame clones only, minus some. The table includes fewer than 400,000 clones, approximately 83% detected once. The V gene's germline CDR1 is KGHSH and CDR2 LQKENI. The CDR3 is 13 amino acids. With V trimmed by 6 bases and J by 6 bases, 4 bases remained unmatched. This TCR came from a man younger than 45 who had recovered from COVID-19. V gene TRBV18 combines with J gene TRBJ1-2, with 10 bases identical to TRBD1. Sequenced: PBMCs or T cells enriched from blood (not recorded which). CDR3 residues: CASSTGGANGYTF. In DNA form, the CDR3 reads TGTGCCAGCTCGACAGGGGGCGCAAATGGCTACACCTTC.